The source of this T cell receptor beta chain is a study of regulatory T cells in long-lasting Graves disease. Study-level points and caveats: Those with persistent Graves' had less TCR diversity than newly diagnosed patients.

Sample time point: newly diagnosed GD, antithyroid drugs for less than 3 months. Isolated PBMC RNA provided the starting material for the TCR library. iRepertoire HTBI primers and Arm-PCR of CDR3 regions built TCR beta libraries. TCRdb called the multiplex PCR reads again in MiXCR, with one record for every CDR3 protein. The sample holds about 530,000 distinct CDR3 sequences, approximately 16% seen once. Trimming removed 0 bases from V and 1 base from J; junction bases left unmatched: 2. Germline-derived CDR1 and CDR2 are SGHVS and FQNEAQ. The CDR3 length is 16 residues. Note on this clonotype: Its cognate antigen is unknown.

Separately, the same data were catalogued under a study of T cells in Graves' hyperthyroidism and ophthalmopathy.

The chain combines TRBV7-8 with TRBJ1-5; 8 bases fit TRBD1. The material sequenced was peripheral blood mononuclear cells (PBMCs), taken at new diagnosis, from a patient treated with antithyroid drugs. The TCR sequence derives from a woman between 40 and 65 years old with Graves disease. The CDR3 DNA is TGTGCCAGCAGCTTAGCACAGGGGGTAAGCAATCAGCCCCAGCATTTT. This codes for CASSLAQGVSNQPQHF.